The rows below give T cell receptor beta chains drawn from one sample of a study of OX40 agonist ivuxolimab in advanced cancers. Produced via immunoSEQ multiplex PCR; TCRdb's table is partial and in-frame only. The table records tens of thousands of clones, around nine tenths of them present only once. The material sequenced was CD4+ or CD8+ T cells sorted from blood, taken in a trial of the OX40 agonist ivuxolimab. The receptor source for this set is an adult with an advanced solid tumor such as melanoma, head and neck, liver or kidney cancer. The conserved cysteine and the conserved F or W are not part of the CDR3 here. A D gene is named only where the DNA matches it firmly. Clone size, where shown, is once, few, many, or a class for clones that have expanded.

CDR3 length | V gene | clone size | D gene | CDR3 protein
13 | TRBV6-5 | . | . | ASSYSGGANYGYT
11 | TRBV5-1 | . | TRBD1 | ASSGTGGDEQY
13 | TRBV5-1 | . | . | ASSLGGGRNEKLF
10 | TRBV9 | . | . | ASSLEGTEQF
12 | TRBV27 | . | . | ASSPLARYNEQF
13 | TRBV13 | . | . | ASSFNWGQNNEQF
15 | TRBV5-1 | . | TRBD1 | ASSDLPDRGKSGELF
13 | TRBV30 | . | . | AWGGHWQRQYEQY
13 | TRBV7-5 | . | . | ASSLDRWGDSPLH
15 | TRBV27 | . | TRBD1 | ASSPRTDRGTTGELF
13 | TRBV18 | . | . | ASSPLYGESTEAF
12 | TRBV5-6 | . | TRBD1 | ASSSGTGWLGQY
11 | TRBV6-5 | . | . | ASSYGALYEQY
15 | TRBV18 | . | . | ASSPSPQWEENEKLF
12 | TRBV15 | . | . | ATGGGSGTDTQY
13 | TRBV28 | . | . | ASSSPPDPTTEAF
10 | TRBV11-1 | . | TRBD1 | ASGGQVTEAF
12 | TRBV6-5 | . | . | ASSYLQGLYGYT
10 | TRBV5-1 | . | . | ASGQTDNEQF
14 | TRBV27 | . | TRBD1 | ASSFSGTGGEGEAF
13 | TRBV6-6 | . | TRBD2 | ASSKLAGAADTQY
12 | TRBV10-1 | once | . | ASSEREPWTEAF
13 | TRBV29-1 | . | . | SATISGARGYGYT
12 | TRBV11-2 | . | TRBD1 | ASSFGTGMDEQY
15 | TRBV19 | . | TRBD2 | ASSSPGAGVSYNEQF
11 | TRBV10-2 | . | TRBD1 | ASRDRANTEAF
13 | TRBV5-4 | . | . | ASSLGQGYFQPQH
12 | TRBV19 | . | . | ASSIGMGLETQY
13 | TRBV6-1 | . | . | ASSESGWLYNEQF